These 3 T cell receptor beta chains were sequenced from one sample in a study of cytomegalovirus exposure and HLA in healthy donors. Amplification used 60 Vbeta primers and 13 Jbeta primers. Clones were sequenced by immunoSEQ multiplex PCR, and TCRdb holds only the in-frame ones, with some missing. The profile covers approximately 210,000 clones, with roughly four fifths appearing a single time and more than 1.5% taken by the ten largest. Sequenced: PBMCs. Receptors originate from a man aged 18 to 29 in good health and CMV-seronegative.

The chain carries TRBV11-2 and TRBJ2-5, with 7 nucleotides matching TRBD1. The J call may be incorrect, as the DNA end agrees better with TRBJ2-7. CDR3 length: 17 amino acids. CDR1 SGHAT and CDR2 FQNNGV come from the germline V gene. Written as DNA, the CDR3 is TGTGCCAGCAGCTTAGACAGGAGACAGGGCTTTTCCTACGAGCAGTACTTC. Amino acids: CASSLDRRQGFSYEQYF.

The chain couples TRBV2 to TRBJ2-1; D might be TRBD2 (7 bases). This CDR3 is 15 amino acids long. With 7 bases removed from V and 0 bases from J, the gap between germline ends came to 13 bases. Per germline, CDR1 SNHLY and CDR2 FYNNEI. DNA of the CDR3: TGTGCCAGCATTGGGGGGGCACGCTCCTACAATGAGCAGTTCTTC. It yields the protein CASIGGARSYNEQFF.

V gene TRBV7-2 combines with J gene TRBJ2-5; 7 nucleotides match TRBD2. Germline CDR1 is SGHTA and CDR2 is FQGNSA. The CDR3 is made up of 18 amino acids. The V and J ends lost 0 bases and 2 bases, in that order; junction bases with no gene match: 12. CDR3 region: CASSLAVRGGRAQETQYF. The CDR3 DNA reads as TGTGCCAGCAGCTTAGCGGTTCGGGGCGGGAGAGCTCAAGAGACCCAGTACTTC.